This TCR beta chain is from a study of CD8+ T cells in alopecia areata. Overall study context: Female C3H/HeJ recipients aged about 7-11 weeks got skin from C3H/HeJ graft donors aged about 6-13 months that had spontaneous alopecia. Study-wide findings and caveats: Clonality exceeded that of normal scalp in lesional scalp, most notably in alopecia totalis/universalis.

In germline, CDR1 is NSHNY, CDR2 SYGAGN. The CDR3 runs 14 residues. As for this clone: Its specificity is not known. All gene names here are mouse names. The read gets to within 4 residues of the CDR3 end, and the germline J gene fills in the rest.

Sequencing used cDNA as its template, made by extracting RNA and reverse transcribing it. TCRdb's table, derived via immunoSEQ multiplex PCR, lists solely in-frame clones and lacks some. The sample holds approximately 110,000 clones, and no clone turns up only once. Specimen: lesional skin. The TCR sequence derives from a C3H/HeJ mouse with alopecia areata. Mouse strain MHC haplotype: H2-k. This rearrangement joins TRBV13-1 to TRBJ1-1, with 9 bases matching TRBD1. CDR3 bases read: TGTGCCAGCAGTGACGATGGACAGGGGAGA. Protein: CASSDDGQGR. The whole CDR3 is CASSDDGQGREVFF.